Many counts were recorded for the clone carrying this T cell receptor (beta chain). Its antigen remains unidentified. The CDR3 is made up of 11 amino acids. V was cut by 6 bases and J by 2 bases, with 4 bases left in between. The time point was: newly diagnosed GD, antithyroid drugs for less than 3 months. PBMC-derived RNA was used for the TCR library. This sample stems from a study of regulatory T cells in long-lasting Graves disease. Arm-PCR with iRepertoire HTBI primers amplified the CDR3 regions for these TCR beta libraries. TCRdb ran MiXCR on the multiplex PCR reads and lists one entry per CDR3 protein. The sample holds about 400,000 distinct CDR3 sequences, 16% seen once. Study-wide points: Among persistent patients, a larger number of public clonotypes were shared (over 2,500) than among newly diagnosed patients (more than 850).

Separately, the same data were catalogued under a study of T cells in Graves' hyperthyroidism and ophthalmopathy. From that study: Also found in blood were most expanded thyroid clonotypes above 0.001. A model using 13 V-J features told ophthalmopathy apart from stable hyperthyroidism.

The sequence was collected from a woman aged 18-30 years with Graves disease. V is TRBV12-3 or TRBV12-4 and J is TRBJ1-1; the D is unclear. This material consisted of peripheral blood mononuclear cells (PBMCs), taken at new diagnosis, from a patient treated with antithyroid drugs. DNA for the CDR3: TGTGCCAGCAGGATAAACACTGAAGCTTTCTTT. The encoded protein is CASRINTEAFF.